This T cell receptor beta chain is from a study of tumor-infiltrating lymphocytes in localized non-small cell lung cancer. Study-wide findings and caveats: Technical variation could not be separated from intratumor heterogeneity here. Tumors had more T cell infiltration than uninvolved lung, per TCRbeta sequencing and CD3 counts.

On this clone itself: No antigen is known for it.

Generated by immunoSEQ multiplex PCR, the TCRdb table keeps only in-frame clones and is missing some. The table lists some 10,000 clones, about 80% of them singletons. Germline CDR1 is LGHNA and CDR2 is YNFKEQ. This CDR3 has 15 residues. Trimming cost V 0 bases and J 10 bases; bases outside gene matches: 8. The sequenced sample consisted of uninvolved lung tissue not adjacent to the tumor. This TCR was recovered from a human donor with non-small cell lung cancer. The V and J genes are TRBV4-2 and TRBJ2-3; 9 nucleotides agree with TRBD2. Here the CDR3 reads CASSQDRSGGRSQYF. In DNA, the CDR3 is TGTGCCAGCAGCCAAGATAGGAGCGGGGGGAGGTCGCAGTATTTT.